This T cell receptor beta chain is from a study of blood T cell repertoires in COVID-19. Study in general: Collection of acute and convalescent COVID-19 samples took place in the United States, Italy and Spain.

V dropped 5 bases and J dropped 6 bases, with 14 bases sitting between them. Looked up from germline, CDR1 is SEHNR and CDR2 is FQNEAQ (reference sequence). This CDR3 is built from 14 residues. Per the authors' pipeline: From reference gene primer amplification, estimates of nucleated cell counts were derived. Method: immunoSEQ multiplex PCR; TCRdb's copy keeps in-frame clones and lacks some. V, J and clone size are taken as reported in that table, and D and trimming were inferred from the DNA itself. The table includes 340,000 or so clones, just over 85% detected once. The cohort comprised adults aged about 18 to 90 years residing in 20 to 25 US areas.

The gene calls are TRBV7-9 and TRBJ1-5; perhaps TRBD1 as D (5 bases). The specimen was PBMCs or T cells enriched from blood (not recorded which). This clonotype was obtained from a woman in her forties with acute COVID-19. The CDR3 DNA sequence: TGTGCCAGCAGCCTAGTAGGGGTCGGTCAGCCCCAGCATTTT. Translated, it gives CASSLVGVGQPQHF. Supplemented by reference TRBV7-9 and TRBJ1-5, the full variable domain reads DTGVSQNPRHKITKRGQNVTFRCDPISEHNRLYWYRQTLGQGPEFLTYFQNEAQLEKSRLLSDRFSAERPKGSFSTLEIQRTEQGDSAMYLCASSLVGVGQPQHFGDGTRLSIL.